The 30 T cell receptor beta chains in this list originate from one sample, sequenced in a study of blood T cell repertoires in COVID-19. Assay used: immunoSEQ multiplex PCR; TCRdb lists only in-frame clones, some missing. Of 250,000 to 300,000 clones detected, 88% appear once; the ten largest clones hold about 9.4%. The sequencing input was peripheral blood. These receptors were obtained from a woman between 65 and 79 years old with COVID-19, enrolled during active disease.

The CDR3 coding sequence is TGTGCCAGCAGCGGGACTAGCGGGTTCAGCTCCTACGAGCAGTACTTC. This codes for CASSGTSGFSSYEQYF. This rearrangement joins TRBV2 to TRBJ2-7, with 12 bases lining up with TRBD2. Germline V CDR1 and CDR2: SNHLY, FYNNEI. Trimming removed 6 bases from V and 0 bases from J; junction bases left unmatched: 6. The length of the CDR3 is 16 residues.

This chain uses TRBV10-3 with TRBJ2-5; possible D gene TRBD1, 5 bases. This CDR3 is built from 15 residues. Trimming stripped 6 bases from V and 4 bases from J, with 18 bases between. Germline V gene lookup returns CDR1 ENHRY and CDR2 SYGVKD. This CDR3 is CAISPRIVGAETQYF. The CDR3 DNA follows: TGTGCCATCAGCCCCCGAATTGTAGGGGCAGAGACCCAGTACTTC.

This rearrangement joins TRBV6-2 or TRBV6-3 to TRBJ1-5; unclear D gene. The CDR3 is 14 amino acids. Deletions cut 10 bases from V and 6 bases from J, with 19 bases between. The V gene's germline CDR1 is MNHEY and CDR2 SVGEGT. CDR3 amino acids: CAIGPEEEIQPQHF. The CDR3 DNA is TGTGCCATCGGCCCGGAAGAGGAAATTCAGCCCCAGCATTTT.

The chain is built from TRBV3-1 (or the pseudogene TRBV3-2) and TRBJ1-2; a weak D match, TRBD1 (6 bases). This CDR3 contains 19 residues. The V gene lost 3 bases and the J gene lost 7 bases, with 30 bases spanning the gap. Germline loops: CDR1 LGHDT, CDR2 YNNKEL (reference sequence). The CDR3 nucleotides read TGTGCCAGCAGCCACAAAAAGGGAACAAGGGTACAGGGAAGAGGTGGCTACACCTTC. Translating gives CASSHKKGTRVQGRGGYTF.

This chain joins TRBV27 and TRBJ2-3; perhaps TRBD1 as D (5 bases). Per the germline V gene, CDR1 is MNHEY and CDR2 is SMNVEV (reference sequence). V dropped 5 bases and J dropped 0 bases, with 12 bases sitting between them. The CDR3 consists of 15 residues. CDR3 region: CASSPRGASTDTQYF. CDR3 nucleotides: TGTGCCAGCAGTCCCCGTGGGGCGAGCACAGATACGCAGTATTTT.

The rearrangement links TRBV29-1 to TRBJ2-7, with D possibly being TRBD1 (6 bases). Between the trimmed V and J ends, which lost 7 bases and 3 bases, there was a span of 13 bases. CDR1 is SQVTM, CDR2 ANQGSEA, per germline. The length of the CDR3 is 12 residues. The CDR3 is CSGRDTGYEQYF. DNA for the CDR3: TGCAGCGGCCGGGACACGGGCTACGAGCAGTACTTC.

The CDR3 DNA sequence: TGTGCCAGTAATGAGGGCCCCGGAAACACCATATATTTT. It specifies CASNEGPGNTIYF. The rearrangement joins TRBV19 to TRBJ1-3; D is uncertain. This CDR3 comprises 13 residues. From germline, CDR1 is LNHDA and CDR2 SQIVND (reference sequence). Trimming left V 7 bases short and J 4 bases short, with 11 bases between.

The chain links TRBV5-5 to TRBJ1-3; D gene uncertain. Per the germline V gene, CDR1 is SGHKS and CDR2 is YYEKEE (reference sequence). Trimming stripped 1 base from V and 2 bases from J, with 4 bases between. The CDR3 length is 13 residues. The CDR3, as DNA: TGTGCCAGCAGCTTGCCAGCTGGAAACACCATATATTTT. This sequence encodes CASSLPAGNTIYF.

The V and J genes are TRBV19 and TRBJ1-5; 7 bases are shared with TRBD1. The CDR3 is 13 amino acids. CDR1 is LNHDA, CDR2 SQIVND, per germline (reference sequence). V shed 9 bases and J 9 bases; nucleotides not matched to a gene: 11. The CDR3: CASSDRAIGPQHF. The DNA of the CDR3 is TGTGCCAGCTCTGACAGGGCCATCGGGCCCCAGCATTTT.

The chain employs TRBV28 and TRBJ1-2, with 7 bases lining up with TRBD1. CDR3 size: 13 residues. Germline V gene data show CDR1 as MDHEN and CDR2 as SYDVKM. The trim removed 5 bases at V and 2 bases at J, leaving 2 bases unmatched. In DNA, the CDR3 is TGTGCCAGCAGTCCGGGACAGAACTATGGCTACACCTTC. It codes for CASSPGQNYGYTF.

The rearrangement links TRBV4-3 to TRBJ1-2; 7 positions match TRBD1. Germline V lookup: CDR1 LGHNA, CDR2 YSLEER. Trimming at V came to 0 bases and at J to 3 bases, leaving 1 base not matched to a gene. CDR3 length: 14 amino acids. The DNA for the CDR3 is TGCGCCAGCAGCCAAGATACAGGGGACTATGGCTACACCTTC. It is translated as CASSQDTGDYGYTF.

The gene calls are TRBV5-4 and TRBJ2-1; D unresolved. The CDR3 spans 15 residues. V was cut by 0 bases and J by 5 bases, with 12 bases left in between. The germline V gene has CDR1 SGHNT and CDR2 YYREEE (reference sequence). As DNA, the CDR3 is TGTGCCAGCAGCTTGGTTGGAGTTCTCAACAATGAGCAGTTCTTC. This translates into CASSLVGVLNNEQFF.

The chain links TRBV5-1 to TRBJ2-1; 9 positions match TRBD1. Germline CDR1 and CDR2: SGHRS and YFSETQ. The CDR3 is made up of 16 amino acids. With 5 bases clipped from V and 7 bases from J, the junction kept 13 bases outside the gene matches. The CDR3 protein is CASSQTGQGIGNEQFF. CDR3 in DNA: TGCGCCAGCAGTCAAACAGGACAGGGGATCGGGAATGAGCAGTTCTTC.

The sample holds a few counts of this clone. This chain's CDR3 is CASSRGQVKDGYTF. The CDR3 bases are TGTGCCAGTAGTAGGGGCCAAGTTAAGGATGGCTACACCTTC. This chain joins TRBV19 and TRBJ1-2; D perhaps matches TRBD1 (5 bases). The CDR3 is 14 amino acids. Germline CDR1 reads LNHDA; CDR2 reads SQIVND (reference sequence). Trimming removed 4 bases from V and 6 bases from J, with 15 bases in between. The entire variable domain, with the rest obtained from reference TRBV19 and TRBJ1-2, is as follows: DGGITQSPKYLFRKEGQNVTLSCEQNLNHDAMYWYRQDPGQGLRLIYYSQIVNDFQKGDIAEGYSVSREKKESFPLTVTSAQKNPTAFYLCASSRGQVKDGYTFGSGTRLTVV.

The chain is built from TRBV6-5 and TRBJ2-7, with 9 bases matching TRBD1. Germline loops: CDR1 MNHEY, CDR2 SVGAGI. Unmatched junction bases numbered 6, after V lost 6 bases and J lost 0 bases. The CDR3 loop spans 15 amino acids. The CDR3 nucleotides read TGTGCCAGCAGCAGACCGGGACAGGGCTCCTACGAGCAGTACTTC. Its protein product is CASSRPGQGSYEQYF.

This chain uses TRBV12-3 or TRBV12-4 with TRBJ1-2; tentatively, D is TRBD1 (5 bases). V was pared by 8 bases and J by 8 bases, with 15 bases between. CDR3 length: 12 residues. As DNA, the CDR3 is TGTGCCAGCGAGTTAGGAGGGGACGGCTACACCTTC. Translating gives CASELGGDGYTF.

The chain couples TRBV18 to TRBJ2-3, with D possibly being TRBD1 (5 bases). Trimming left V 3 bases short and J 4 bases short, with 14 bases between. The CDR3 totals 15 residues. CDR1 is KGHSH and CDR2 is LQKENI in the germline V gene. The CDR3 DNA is TGTGCCAGCTCACCGGGGCAGGGTGACGCAGATACGCAGTATTTT. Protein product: CASSPGQGDADTQYF.

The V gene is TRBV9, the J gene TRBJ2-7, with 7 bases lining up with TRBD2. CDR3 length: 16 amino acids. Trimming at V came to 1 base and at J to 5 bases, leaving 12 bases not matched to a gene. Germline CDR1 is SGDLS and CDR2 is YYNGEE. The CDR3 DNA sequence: TGTGCCAGCAGCGTACAAGGTTCCGGACTAGTCCACGAGCAGTACTTC. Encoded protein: CASSVQGSGLVHEQYF.

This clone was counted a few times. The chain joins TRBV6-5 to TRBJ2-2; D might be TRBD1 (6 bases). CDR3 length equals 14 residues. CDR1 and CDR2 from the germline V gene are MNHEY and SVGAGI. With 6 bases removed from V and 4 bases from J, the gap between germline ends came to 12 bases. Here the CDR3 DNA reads TGTGCCAGCAGCCCAGGGGCGAGCACCGGGGAGCTGTTTTTT. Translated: CASSPGASTGELFF.

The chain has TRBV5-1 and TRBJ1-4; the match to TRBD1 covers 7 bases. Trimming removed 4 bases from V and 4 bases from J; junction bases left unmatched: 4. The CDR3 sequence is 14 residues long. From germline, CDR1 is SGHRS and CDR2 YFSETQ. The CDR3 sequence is CASSGQGDNEKLFF. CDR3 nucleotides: TGCGCCAGCAGCGGCCAGGGGGATAATGAAAAACTGTTTTTT.

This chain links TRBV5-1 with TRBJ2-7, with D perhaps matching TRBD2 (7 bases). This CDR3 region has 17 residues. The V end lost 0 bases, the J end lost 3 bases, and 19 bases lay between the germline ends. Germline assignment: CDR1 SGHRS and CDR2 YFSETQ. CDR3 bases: TGCGCCAGCAGCTTGGTTTCCGGGGGGCTGATCGGCTACGAGCAGTACTTC. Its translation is CASSLVSGGLIGYEQYF.

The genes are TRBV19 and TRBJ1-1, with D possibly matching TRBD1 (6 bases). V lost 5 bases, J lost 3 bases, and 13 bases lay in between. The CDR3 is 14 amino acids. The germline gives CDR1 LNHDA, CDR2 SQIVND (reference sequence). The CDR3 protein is CASSHRAKDTEAFF. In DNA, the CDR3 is TGTGCCAGTAGTCACAGGGCTAAGGACACTGAAGCTTTCTTT.

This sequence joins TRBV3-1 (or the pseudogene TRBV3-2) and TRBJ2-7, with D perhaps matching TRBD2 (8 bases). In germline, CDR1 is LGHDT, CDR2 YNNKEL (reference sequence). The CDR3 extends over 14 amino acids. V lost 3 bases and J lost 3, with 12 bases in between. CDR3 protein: CASSHSGTDYEQYF. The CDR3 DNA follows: TGTGCCAGCAGCCATAGCGGGACAGACTACGAGCAGTACTTC.

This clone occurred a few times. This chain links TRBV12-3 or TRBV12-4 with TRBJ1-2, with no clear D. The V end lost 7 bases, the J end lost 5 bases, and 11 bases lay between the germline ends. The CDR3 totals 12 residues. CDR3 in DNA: TGTGCCAGCACCGGGGAGCGGTATGGCTACACCTTC. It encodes CASTGERYGYTF.

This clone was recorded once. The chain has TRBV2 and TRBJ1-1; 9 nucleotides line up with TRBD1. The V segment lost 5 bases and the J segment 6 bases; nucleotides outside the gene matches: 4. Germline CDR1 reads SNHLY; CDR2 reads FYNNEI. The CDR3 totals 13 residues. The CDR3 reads CASSPRQGAEAFF. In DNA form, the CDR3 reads TGTGCCAGCAGTCCTAGACAGGGGGCTGAAGCTTTCTTT. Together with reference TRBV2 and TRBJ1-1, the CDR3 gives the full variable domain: EPEVTQTPSHQVTQMGQEVILRCVPISNHLYFYWYRQILGQKVEFLVSFYNNEISEKSEIFDDQFSVERPDGSNFTLKIRSTKLEDSAMYFCASSPRQGAEAFFGQGTRLTVV.

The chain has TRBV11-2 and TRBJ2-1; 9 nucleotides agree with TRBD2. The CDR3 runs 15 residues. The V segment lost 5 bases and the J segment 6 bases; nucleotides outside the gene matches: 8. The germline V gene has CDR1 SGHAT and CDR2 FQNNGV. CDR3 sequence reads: CASSVTSGEFNEQFF. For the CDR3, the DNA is TGTGCCAGCAGCGTGACTAGCGGAGAATTCAATGAGCAGTTCTTC.

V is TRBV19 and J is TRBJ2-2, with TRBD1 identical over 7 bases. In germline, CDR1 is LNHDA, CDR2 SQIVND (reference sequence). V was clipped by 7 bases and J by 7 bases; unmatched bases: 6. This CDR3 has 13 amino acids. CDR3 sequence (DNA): TGTGCCAGTAAAAGGGGGCTTGGCGGGGAGCTGTTTTTT. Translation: CASKRGLGGELFF.

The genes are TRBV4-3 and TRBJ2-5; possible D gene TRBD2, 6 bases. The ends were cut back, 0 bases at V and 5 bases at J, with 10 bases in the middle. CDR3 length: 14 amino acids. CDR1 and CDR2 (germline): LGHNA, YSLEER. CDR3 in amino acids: CASSQEGAGETQYF. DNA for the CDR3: TGCGCCAGCAGCCAAGAAGGGGCGGGGGAGACCCAGTACTTC.

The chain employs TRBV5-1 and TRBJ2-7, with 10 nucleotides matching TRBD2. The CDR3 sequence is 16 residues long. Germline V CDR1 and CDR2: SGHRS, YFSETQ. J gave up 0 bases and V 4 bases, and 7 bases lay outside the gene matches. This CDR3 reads CASSTIAGGSSYEQYF. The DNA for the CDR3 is TGCGCCAGCAGCACGATAGCGGGAGGAAGCTCCTACGAGCAGTACTTC.

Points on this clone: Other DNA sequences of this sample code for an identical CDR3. The CDR3 reads CASSSNNQPQHF. In DNA form, the CDR3 reads TGTGCCAGCAGTTCCAACAATCAGCCCCAGCATTTT. V is TRBV28 and J is TRBJ1-5; no definite D call. The V end was cut by 4 bases, the J end by 3 bases, with 4 bases between. The germline CDR1 and CDR2 sequences are MDHEN and SYDVKM. CDR3 length: 12 residues.